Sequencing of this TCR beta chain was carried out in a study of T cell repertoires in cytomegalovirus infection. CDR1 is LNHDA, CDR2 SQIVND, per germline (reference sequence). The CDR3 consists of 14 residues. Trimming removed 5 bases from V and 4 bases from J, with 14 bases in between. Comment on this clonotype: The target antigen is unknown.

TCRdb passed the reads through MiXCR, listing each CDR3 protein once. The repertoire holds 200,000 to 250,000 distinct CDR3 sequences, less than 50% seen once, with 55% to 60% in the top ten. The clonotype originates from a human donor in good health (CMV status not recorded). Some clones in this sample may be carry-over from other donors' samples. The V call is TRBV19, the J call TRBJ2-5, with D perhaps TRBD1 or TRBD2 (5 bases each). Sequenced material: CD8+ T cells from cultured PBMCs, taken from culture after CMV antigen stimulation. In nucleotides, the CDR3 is TGTGCCAGTAGTCCCCCTGGGGGTCGAGAGACCCAGTACTTC. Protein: CASSPPGGRETQYF.